The 6 T cell receptor beta chains given below trace back to one sample, sequenced in a study of blood T cell repertoires in COVID-19. Data came from immunoSEQ multiplex PCR; TCRdb stores just in-frame clones and leaves some out. The table lists more than 80,000 clones, 75% to 90% of them singletons. Sequencing used peripheral blood. Receptors originate from a man older than 75 with acute or convalescent COVID-19.

The rearrangement links TRBV20-1 to TRBJ2-5; D remains ambiguous. This CDR3 has 11 residues. V lost 3 bases and J lost 5, with 7 bases in between. In germline, CDR1 is DFQATT, CDR2 SNEGSKA (reference sequence). Here the CDR3 reads CSASYSETQYF. The CDR3 DNA is TGCAGTGCTAGTTATTCGGAGACCCAGTACTTC.

The chain uses TRBV6-6 and TRBJ1-2; perhaps TRBD1 as D (6 bases). This CDR3 spans 16 amino acids. The V gene lost 2 bases and the J gene lost 4 bases, with 17 bases spanning the gap. Germline V gives CDR1 MNHNY, CDR2 SVGAGI (reference sequence). This chain's CDR3 is CASSYGGGFSSYGYTF. CDR3 sequence (DNA): TGTGCCAGCAGTTACGGGGGCGGCTTTAGTTCCTATGGCTACACCTTC.

The chain employs TRBV2 and TRBJ1-5; D not resolved. Between the trimmed V and J ends, which lost 3 bases and 0 bases, there was a span of 9 bases. Germline lookup yields CDR1 SNHLY and CDR2 FYNNEI. This CDR3 has 15 amino acids. The CDR3 DNA sequence: TGTGCCAGCAGTGAGACAACTTATAGCAATCAGCCCCAGCATTTT. Protein product: CASSETTYSNQPQHF.

The rearrangement joins TRBV6-5 to TRBJ2-3, with 7 positions matching TRBD2. This CDR3 spans 14 amino acids. Germline CDR1 is MNHEY and CDR2 is SVGAGI. V was clipped by 7 bases and J by 1 base; unmatched bases: 5. CDR3 protein: CASNPAGGTDTQYF. CDR3 sequence (DNA): TGTGCCAGCAACCCCGCGGGAGGCACAGATACGCAGTATTTT.

The chain joins TRBV10-3 to TRBJ1-6; no clear D gene. Germline CDR1 and CDR2: ENHRY and SYGVKD. V was clipped by 2 bases and J by 6 bases, with 11 bases between them. The CDR3 extends over 15 amino acids. The CDR3 sequence: CAISEEGRFNSPLHF. CDR3 DNA sequence: TGTGCCATCAGTGAGGAAGGGAGGTTTAATTCACCCCTCCACTTT.

The chain carries TRBV25-1 and TRBJ2-2, with 11 bases identical to TRBD1. V lost 3 bases and J lost 6; bases outside the gene matches: 6. The CDR3 has 16 amino acids. Germline CDR1 is MGHDK and CDR2 is SYGVNS. The CDR3 reads CASSDLGTGGAGELFF. The CDR3 DNA follows: TGTGCCAGCAGTGACTTAGGGACAGGGGGGGCCGGGGAGCTGTTTTTT.